This T cell receptor (beta chain) was sequenced in a study of T cell responses to AZD1222 COVID-19 vaccine. Germline loops: CDR1 LGHDT, CDR2 YNNKEL (reference sequence). The CDR3 runs to 13 residues. V shed 9 bases, J shed 6 bases, and the junction held 10 bases outside the gene matches. Produced via immunoSEQ multiplex PCR; TCRdb's table is partial and in-frame only. The sample has 95,000 to 150,000 clones; roughly nine tenths are singletons. The material sequenced was peripheral blood, taken 28 days after the second AZD1222 dose. This TCR was sampled from an adult who received the AZD1222 COVID-19 vaccine. The chain links TRBV3-1 (or the pseudogene TRBV3-2) to TRBJ1-2, with 7 positions matching TRBD1. For the CDR3, the DNA is TGTGCCAGTAACAACAGGGGCGCGGATGGCTACACCTTC. Residues: CASNNRGADGYTF.